The text below deals with one T cell receptor (beta chain). This specimen comes from a study of patients and donors after allogeneic stem cell transplantation. Germline V gene data show CDR1 as SNHLY and CDR2 as FYNNEI. The V gene lost 4 bases and the J gene lost 5 bases, with 11 bases spanning the gap. The CDR3 sequence is 13 residues long. TCRdb passed the RT-PCR reads through MiXCR, listing each CDR3 protein once. The data show roughly 250,000 distinct CDR3 sequences, roughly an eighth seen once. V is TRBV2 and J is TRBJ2-5; the D is unclear. This TCR derives from a human donor who was either an allogeneic HSCT recipient or a stem cell or donor lymphocyte infusion donor (not recorded which). It is not recorded whose cells these are; they may come from a transplant donor. Material: blood, either unsorted or a sorted T cell fraction (not recorded which). The CDR3: CASSGMAAETQYF. In DNA form, the CDR3 reads TGTGCCAGCAGTGGAATGGCCGCTGAGACCCAGTACTTC.